This note documents a single T cell receptor (beta chain) sequence. The sample comes from a study of T cell responses to AZD1222 COVID-19 vaccine. Trimming cost V 7 bases and J 4 bases, with 13 bases left between them. Germline V CDR1 and CDR2: SQVTM, ANQGSEA. The CDR3 sequence is 12 residues long. Sequenced by immunoSEQ multiplex PCR; TCRdb stores in-frame clones only, minus some. The table shows roughly 140,000 clones, with 85% to 90% occurring only once. The TCR was taken from an adult who received the AZD1222 COVID-19 vaccine. This material consisted of peripheral blood, taken 28 days after the second AZD1222 dose. The rearrangement joins TRBV29-1 to TRBJ1-2; TRBD1 might be the D (6 bases). The CDR3, as DNA: TGCAGCGCGAGGGGGGGTGTCTATGGCTACACCTTC. Its protein is CSARGGVYGYTF.